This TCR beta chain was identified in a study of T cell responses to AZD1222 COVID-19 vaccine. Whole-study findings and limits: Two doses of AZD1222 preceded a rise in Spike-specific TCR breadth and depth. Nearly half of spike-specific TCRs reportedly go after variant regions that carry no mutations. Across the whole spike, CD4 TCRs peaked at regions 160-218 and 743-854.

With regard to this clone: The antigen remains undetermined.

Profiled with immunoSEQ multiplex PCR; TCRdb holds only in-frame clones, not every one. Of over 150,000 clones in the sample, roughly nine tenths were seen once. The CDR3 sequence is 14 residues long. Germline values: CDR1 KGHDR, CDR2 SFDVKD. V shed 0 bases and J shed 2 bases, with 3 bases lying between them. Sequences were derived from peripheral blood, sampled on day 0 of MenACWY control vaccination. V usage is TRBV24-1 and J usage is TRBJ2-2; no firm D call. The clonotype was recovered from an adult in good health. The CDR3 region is CATSDLLNTGELFF. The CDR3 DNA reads TGTGCCACCAGTGATTTGTTAAACACCGGGGAGCTGTTTTTT.